This entry describes one T cell receptor (beta chain). This specimen belongs to a study of cytomegalovirus exposure and HLA in healthy donors. Looking at the study overall: Tens of millions of unique TCRs from HLA-typed donors made up an early data release.

Primers: 60 Vbeta forward and 13 Jbeta reverse. Generated by immunoSEQ multiplex PCR, the TCRdb table keeps only in-frame clones and is missing some. The sample contains roughly 170,000 clones, roughly 78% of which appear only once. CDR1 is SNHLY, CDR2 FYNNEI, per germline. There are 15 residues in the CDR3. V gave up 6 bases and J gave up 2 bases; unmatched junction bases: 8. The sequence was obtained from a woman aged 45-65 years in good health and CMV-seropositive. Sequencing was performed on PBMCs. The chain links TRBV2 to TRBJ2-3; 7 positions agree with TRBD1. Here the CDR3 reads CASSNGDSYTDTQYF. DNA of the CDR3: TGTGCCAGCAGCAATGGGGACAGTTACACAGATACGCAGTATTTT.